This entry lists 5 T cell receptor beta chains sequenced from one sample in a study of cytomegalovirus exposure and HLA in healthy donors. PCR was performed using 60 Vbeta and 13 Jbeta primers. TCRdb's table, derived via immunoSEQ multiplex PCR, lists solely in-frame clones and lacks some. There are 130,000 to 150,000 clones in the sample; just under 80% occur only once, and roughly 2% lies in the top ten. The material sequenced was PBMCs. These receptors originate from a man in his thirties or forties in good health and CMV-seronegative.

CDR3 protein: CAWSVWASGRAVSYNEQFF. In DNA, the CDR3 is TGTGCCTGGAGTGTATGGGCTAGCGGGAGGGCCGTCTCCTACAATGAGCAGTTCTTC. V is TRBV30 and J is TRBJ2-1, with TRBD2 matching over 12 bases. Germline values: CDR1 GTSNPN, CDR2 SVGIG (reference sequence). V shed 0 bases, J shed 0 bases, and the junction held 9 bases outside the gene matches. The CDR3 has 19 residues.

The rearrangement links TRBV28 to TRBJ2-7; TRBD1 agrees at 8 bases. The germline CDR1 and CDR2 sequences are MDHEN and SYDVKM. This CDR3 spans 13 amino acids. V was pared by 6 bases and J by 5 bases, with 6 bases of the junction left unmatched. CDR3 in amino acids: CASRVPDRDEQYF. The CDR3 DNA sequence: TGTGCCAGCAGAGTACCGGACAGGGACGAGCAGTACTTC.

This clone has more than one count but fewer than ten. The chain joins TRBV7-6 to TRBJ1-4, with 7 bases matching TRBD1. CDR1 and CDR2 from the germline V gene are SGHVS and FNYEAQ. The CDR3 runs to 15 residues. The J segment lost 7 bases and the V segment lost 5 bases, leaving 10 bases of the junction unmatched. The CDR3 here is CASSPTGDPAEKLFF. CDR3 DNA sequence: TGTGCCAGCAGCCCCACAGGGGATCCTGCTGAAAAACTGTTTTTT.

The chain recombines TRBV29-1 with TRBJ2-1; D is perhaps TRBD1 (6 bases). This CDR3 contains 12 residues. The ends were cut back, 3 bases at V and 6 bases at J, with 9 bases in the middle. Germline lookup yields CDR1 SQVTM and CDR2 ANQGSEA. The DNA for the CDR3 is TGCAGCGTTGACACCAGGGGCAATGAGCAGTTCTTC. It translates to CSVDTRGNEQFF.

This chain links TRBV27 with TRBJ1-1, with D uncertain. CDR1 and CDR2 (germline): MNHEY, SMNVEV (reference sequence). There are 15 residues in the CDR3. The V end lost 4 bases, the J end lost 0 bases, and 12 bases lay between the germline ends. CDR3 residues: CASSSGLHMNTEAFF. The DNA for the CDR3 is TGTGCCAGCAGTTCCGGACTCCACATGAACACTGAAGCTTTCTTT.